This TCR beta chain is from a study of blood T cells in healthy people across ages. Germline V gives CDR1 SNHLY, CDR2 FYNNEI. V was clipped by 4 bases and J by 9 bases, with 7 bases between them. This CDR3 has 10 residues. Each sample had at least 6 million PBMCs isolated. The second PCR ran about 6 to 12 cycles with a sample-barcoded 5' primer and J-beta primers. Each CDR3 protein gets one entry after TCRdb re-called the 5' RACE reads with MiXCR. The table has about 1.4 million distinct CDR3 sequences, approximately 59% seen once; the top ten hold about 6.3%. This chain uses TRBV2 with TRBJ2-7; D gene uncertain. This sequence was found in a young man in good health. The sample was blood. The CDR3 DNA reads TGTGCCAGCAGTGTTGTCGGGCAGTACTTC. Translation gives CASSVVGQYF.